These T cell receptor beta chains were read from a single sample in a study of T-cell memory formation after mild COVID-19. TCRdb ran MiXCR on the 5' RACE reads and lists one entry per CDR3 protein. The data contain about 350,000 distinct CDR3 sequences, about an eighth of them singletons. Sequencing was performed on PBMCs or a T cell subset sorted from them (not recorded which). The receptors derive from a man in his late teens or twenties who had mild COVID-19 (a few samples of this study predate the infection). Cell type and time point are not known. CDR3s include the opening cysteine and the closing phenylalanine or tryptophan. The D gene is left open where the match is weak. The listing skips clone size in some rows; elsewhere it reads once, few, many or a size class.

size | J | D | V | CDR3 | DNA
NA | TRBJ1-5 | NA | TRBV15 | CATSRDRGGWDQPQHF | TGTGCCACCAGCAGAGATCGGGGGGGTTGGGATCAGCCCCAGCATTTT
NA | TRBJ1-1 | NA | TRBV7-8 | CASSLESLTEAFF | TGTGCCAGCAGCTTAGAGTCCTTGACGGAAGCTTTCTTT
medium-sized | TRBJ2-5 | NA | TRBV6-6 | CASSYLRTVQETQYF | TGTGCCAGCAGTTACCTCCGGACTGTACAAGAGACCCAGTACTTC
NA | TRBJ2-1 | TRBD2 | TRBV3-1 | CASCSGGREQFF | TGTGCCAGCTGTAGCGGGGGCAGGGAGCAGTTCTTC
NA | TRBJ2-6 | TRBD2 | TRBV20-1 | CSASPGGASGANVLTF | TGCAGTGCTAGTCCCGGGGGGGCCTCTGGGGCCAACGTCCTGACTTTC
few | TRBJ2-1 | TRBD2 | TRBV6-5 | CASSYIGGVKSEQFF | TGTGCCAGCAGTTACATCGGGGGGGTTAAGAGTGAGCAGTTCTTC
few | TRBJ2-1 | TRBD2 | TRBV7-9 | CASSLFSGGLNEQFF | TGTGCCAGCAGCTTATTTTCGGGAGGCCTTAATGAGCAGTTCTTC
few | TRBJ1-5 | NA | TRBV10-3 | CATSRRGAVQPQHF | TGTGCCACCAGCCGGCGGGGGGCCGTACAGCCCCAGCATTTT
few | TRBJ2-1 | TRBD2 | TRBV7-2 | CASSSQTSAKYNEQFF | TGTGCCAGCAGCTCCCAGACTAGCGCAAAGTACAATGAGCAGTTCTTC
many | TRBJ1-1 | NA | TRBV9 | CASSVDRDTEAFF | TGTGCCAGCAGCGTAGACAGGGACACTGAAGCTTTCTTT
few | TRBJ1-5 | NA | TRBV2 | CASSESTVQPQHF | TGTGCCAGCAGTGAATCTACGGTGCAGCCCCAGCATTTT
NA | TRBJ2-1 | NA | TRBV11-1 | CASSPLLGYNEQFF | TGTGCCAGCAGCCCCCTGCTCGGTTACAATGAGCAGTTCTTC
few | TRBJ2-5 | NA | TRBV6-4 | CATQETQYF | TGTGCCACCCAAGAGACCCAGTACTTC
many | TRBJ2-7 | NA | TRBV25-1 | CASSESDWRYEQYF | TGTGCCAGCAGTGAATCGGATTGGCGTTACGAGCAGTACTTC
many | TRBJ2-2 | TRBD2 | TRBV20-1 | CSARRGGFTGELFF | TGCAGTGCCAGACGGGGGGGCTTTACCGGGGAGCTGTTTTTT
few | TRBJ2-7 | NA | TRBV19 | CASSISRAYEQYF | TGTGCCAGTAGTATATCTAGGGCCTACGAGCAGTACTTC
NA | TRBJ1-3 | NA | TRBV7-2 | CASSLAAPLSGNTIYF | TGTGCCAGCAGCTTGGCGGCTCCCCTCTCTGGAAACACCATATATTTT
NA | TRBJ1-2 | NA | TRBV9 | CASSPQEGGYYGYTF | TGTGCCAGCAGCCCCCAGGAGGGGGGGTACTATGGCTACACCTTC
few | TRBJ2-1 | NA | TRBV9 | CASSVAPGDPGSYNEQFF | TGTGCCAGCAGCGTAGCGCCCGGGGACCCGGGGTCCTACAATGAGCAGTTCTTC
NA | TRBJ2-1 | TRBD2 | TRBV10-1 | CASKDPGGQVNEQFF | TGCGCCAGCAAGGATCCGGGGGGGCAGGTCAATGAGCAGTTCTTC
many | TRBJ2-5 | NA | TRBV4-3 | CASSQDGRGREETQYF | TGCGCCAGCAGCCAAGATGGTCGGGGCAGGGAGGAGACCCAGTACTTC
few | TRBJ1-2 | TRBD1 | TRBV20-1 | CSAPLRDSMGYTF | TGCAGTGCTCCCCTGCGGGACAGTATGGGCTACACCTTC
NA | TRBJ2-1 | NA | TRBV5-1 | CASSLGGGGRNKQFF | TGCGCCAGCAGCTTGGGCGGGGGCGGGAGAAATAAGCAGTTCTTC
few | TRBJ2-5 | TRBD2 | TRBV6-5 | CASSPSGVEETQYF | TGTGCCAGCAGTCCTAGCGGGGTTGAAGAGACCCAGTACTTC
few | TRBJ2-2 | TRBD1 | TRBV3-1 | CASSQGVRTGETGELFF | TGTGCCAGCAGCCAAGGTGTACGGACAGGGGAGACCGGGGAGCTGTTTTTT
NA | TRBJ2-3 | NA | TRBV5-1 | CASSLVGHSTDTQYF | TGCGCCAGCAGCTTAGTCGGACATAGCACAGATACGCAGTATTTT
few | TRBJ2-7 | NA | TRBV21-1 | CASSLQTRWGYEQYF | TGTGCCAGCAGCCTTCAGACTAGGTGGGGCTACGAGCAGTACTTC
NA | TRBJ2-5 | NA | TRBV7-6 | CASSLGRAGIETQYF | TGTGCCAGCAGCTTAGGACGGGCGGGGATAGAGACCCAGTACTTC
NA | TRBJ1-2 | NA | TRBV7-3 | CASSSQGNNYGYTF | TGTGCCAGCAGTTCTCAGGGGAATAACTATGGCTACACCTTC
NA | TRBJ2-2 | NA | TRBV10-3 | CAISEWERTGELFF | TGTGCCATCAGTGAGTGGGAACGGACCGGGGAGCTGTTTTTT
few | TRBJ2-1 | NA | TRBV19 | CASSISGDEQFF | TGTGCCAGTAGTATTTCGGGAGATGAGCAGTTCTTC
NA | TRBJ2-6 | NA | TRBV29-1 | CSVTHSGANVLTF | TGCAGCGTGACTCACTCTGGGGCCAACGTCCTGACTTTC
few | TRBJ2-3 | NA | TRBV7-2 | CASSLNRGGDTQYF | TGTGCCAGCAGCTTAAACAGAGGAGGAGACACGCAGTATTTT